Listed here is a single T cell receptor beta chain. The TRB cDNA libraries were prepared by 5' RACE with UMI labels. After re-calling the 5' RACE reads, TCRdb lists one entry per CDR3 protein, DNA absent. The sample has about 43,000 distinct CDR3 sequences; the top ten hold around 10%. The data are from a study of CXCR3-negative and CXCR3-positive naive CD8 T cells. Germline V gene lookup returns CDR1 SQVTM and CDR2 ANQGSEA. This CDR3 has 14 amino acids. The V call is TRBV29-1, the J call TRBJ2-3. The specimen was memory CD8+ T cells from blood. The clonotype was recovered from a human donor in good health. Some clones in this sample may be carry-over from other donors' samples. The CDR3 loop reads CSANEYLSTDTQYF.